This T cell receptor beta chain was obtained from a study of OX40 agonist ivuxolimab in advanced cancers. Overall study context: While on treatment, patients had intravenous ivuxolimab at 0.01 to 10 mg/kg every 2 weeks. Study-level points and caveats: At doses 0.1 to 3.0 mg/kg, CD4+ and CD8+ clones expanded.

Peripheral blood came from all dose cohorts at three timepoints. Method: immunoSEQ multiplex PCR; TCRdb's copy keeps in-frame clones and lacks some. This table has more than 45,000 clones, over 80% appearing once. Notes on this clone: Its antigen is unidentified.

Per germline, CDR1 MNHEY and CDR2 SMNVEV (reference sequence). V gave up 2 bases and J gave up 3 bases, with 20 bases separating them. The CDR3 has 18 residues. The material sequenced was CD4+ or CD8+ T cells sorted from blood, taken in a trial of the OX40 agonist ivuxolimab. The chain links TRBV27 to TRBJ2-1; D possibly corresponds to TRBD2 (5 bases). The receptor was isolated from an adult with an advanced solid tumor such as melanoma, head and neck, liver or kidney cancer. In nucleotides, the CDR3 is TGTGCCAGCAGTTTAAGTATATCCGGCGGGCTCGACTACAATGAGCAGTTCTTC. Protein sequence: CASSLSISGGLDYNEQFF.